The 23 T cell receptor beta chains below were found in one sample sequenced in a study of blood T cell repertoires in COVID-19 (dated by TCRdb to 2018 to 2021). Library preparation used the immunoSEQ multiplex PCR assay. Held by TCRdb, this immuneACCESS table contains in-frame sequences only and omits some clones. Under half of the omission traces to an unresolved V gene where checked; the cause of the rest is unknown. The sample includes approximately 180,000 clones, with roughly nine tenths observed a single time. The biggest ten clones account for 2% to 2.5% of the sample. The material sequenced was PBMCs or T cells enriched from blood (not recorded which). These receptors all come from a woman in her forties with acute COVID-19.

The chain is built from TRBV19 and TRBJ2-1; TRBD2 matches at 8 bases. CDR1 and CDR2 (germline): LNHDA, SQIVND (reference sequence). V lost 7 bases, J lost 9 bases, and 8 bases stayed unmatched. This CDR3 has 13 amino acids. CDR3 protein: CASTQRESSEQFF. CDR3 in DNA: TGTGCCAGTACCCAGCGGGAGAGTAGTGAGCAGTTCTTC.

This chain links TRBV4-1 with TRBJ2-3; 9 bases map to TRBD2. The CDR3 is 17 residues long. Per the germline V gene, CDR1 is MGHRA and CDR2 is YSYEKL. Trimming removed 0 bases from V and 0 bases from J; junction bases left unmatched: 4. The CDR3: CASSQEASGVSTDTQYF. The CDR3 nucleotides are TGCGCCAGCAGCCAAGAGGCTAGCGGGGTTAGCACAGATACGCAGTATTTT.

The chain has TRBV5-1 and TRBJ2-3, with TRBD1 matching 7 bases. Losses at the gene ends were 0 bases for V and 2 bases for J; bases not matched to a gene: 9. Germline CDR1 SGHRS, CDR2 YFSETQ. This CDR3 has 17 residues. The CDR3 is CASSLGQQGPSTDTQYF. The CDR3, as DNA: TGCGCCAGCAGCTTGGGCCAACAGGGGCCTTCCACAGATACGCAGTATTTT.

This sequence joins TRBV25-1 and TRBJ2-7; maybe TRBD1 (5 bases). This CDR3 has 13 amino acids. Germline-derived CDR1 and CDR2 are MGHDK and SYGVNS. V was trimmed by 3 bases and J by 1 base, leaving 7 bases between them. CDR3 in amino acids: CASSERQSYEQYF. The CDR3 nucleotides are TGTGCCAGCAGTGAGAGACAGTCCTACGAGCAGTACTTC.

CDR3 sequence reads: CASSEARLQETQYF. In DNA, the CDR3 is TGTGCCAGCAGTGAAGCGCGACTTCAAGAGACCCAGTACTTC. The chain carries TRBV2 and TRBJ2-5, with D uncertain. The CDR3 runs to 14 residues. Germline assignment: CDR1 SNHLY and CDR2 FYNNEI. V lost 0 bases and J lost 2, with 7 bases in between. The full variable domain, its missing parts supplied by reference TRBV2 and TRBJ2-5, is EPEVTQTPSHQVTQMGQEVILRCVPISNHLYFYWYRQILGQKVEFLVSFYNNEISEKSEIFDDQFSVERPDGSNFTLKIRSTKLEDSAMYFCASSEARLQETQYFGPGTRLLVL.

The J gene is TRBJ1-5, the V gene TRBV7-6; a possible D gene is TRBD1 (6 bases). This CDR3 is 17 amino acids long. Trimming took 5 bases from V and 4 from J, leaving 21 bases between them. Germline V gene data show CDR1 as SGHVS and CDR2 as FNYEAQ. CDR3 bases: TGTGCCAGCAGCGCCCGGACAGATTCTACCACAAATCAGCCCCAGCATTTT. It yields the protein CASSARTDSTTNQPQHF.

The chain carries TRBV6-5 and TRBJ1-1, with a weak D call TRBD1 (6 bases). V dropped 7 bases and J dropped 4 bases, with 13 bases sitting between them. The CDR3 covers 13 residues. The V gene's germline CDR1 is MNHEY and CDR2 SVGAGI. The CDR3 DNA reads as TGTGCCAGCACCCCAGGCAGGGGCACTGAAGCTTTCTTT. This codes for CASTPGRGTEAFF.

V is TRBV28 and J is TRBJ2-3; D is perhaps TRBD1 (6 bases). V lost 6 bases to trimming and J lost 1 base, with 8 bases between them. The CDR3 runs 13 residues. Germline V gene lookup returns CDR1 MDHEN and CDR2 SYDVKM. The CDR3 here is CASSRGGTDTQYF. In nucleotides, the CDR3 is TGTGCCAGCAGCAGGGGCGGCACAGATACGCAGTATTTT.

The J gene is TRBJ2-3, the V gene TRBV7-6; D is perhaps TRBD2 (6 bases). The CDR3 extends over 19 amino acids. V lost 1 base and J lost 3, with 23 bases in between. The germline V gene has CDR1 SGHVS and CDR2 FNYEAQ. The CDR3 nucleotides read TGTGCCAGCAGCTTAGAGATAGTGGCGGCGGGATCCTGGACAGATACGCAGTATTTT. Its protein is CASSLEIVAAGSWTDTQYF.

This rearrangement joins TRBV7-3 to TRBJ2-1; 9 bases fit TRBD2. Trimming removed 5 bases from V and 4 bases from J; junction bases left unmatched: 9. Germline values: CDR1 SGHTA, CDR2 FQGTGA. This CDR3 contains 16 residues. The CDR3 sequence is CASSQEAGGYYNEQFF. CDR3 coding DNA: TGTGCCAGCAGCCAAGAAGCGGGGGGTTATTACAATGAGCAGTTCTTC.

V usage is TRBV28 and J usage is TRBJ2-7; possibly TRBD1 for D (5 bases). V lost 4 bases and J lost 0, with 13 bases in between. The V gene's germline CDR1 is MDHEN and CDR2 SYDVKM. The CDR3 covers 15 residues. The chain's CDR3 is CASSSPQAHSYEQYF. The CDR3 nucleotides are TGTGCCAGCAGTTCCCCACAGGCCCACTCCTACGAGCAGTACTTC. Using reference TRBV28 and TRBJ2-7 for the parts outside the CDR3, the full variable domain is DVKVTQSSRYLVKRTGEKVFLECVQDMDHENMFWYRQDPGLGLRLIYFSYDVKMKEKGDIPEGYSVSREKKERFSLILESASTNQTSMYLCASSSPQAHSYEQYFGPGTRLTVT.

V usage is TRBV5-1 and J usage is TRBJ2-1, with 9 bases that match TRBD1. Germline loops: CDR1 SGHRS, CDR2 YFSETQ. Trimming removed 2 bases from V and 3 bases from J; junction bases left unmatched: 6. The CDR3 extends over 16 amino acids. This CDR3 is CASSFSPGQGYNEQFF. The CDR3 DNA is TGCGCCAGCAGCTTCTCCCCGGGACAGGGCTACAATGAGCAGTTCTTC.

This sequence joins TRBV5-4 and TRBJ2-1; possible D gene TRBD1, 5 bases. V lost 4 bases and J 4 bases, leaving 15 bases between the germline ends. Germline CDR1 and CDR2: SGHNT and YYREEE (reference sequence). The CDR3 covers 15 residues. The CDR3 nucleotides read TGTGCCAGCAGCCAGGACACTCCCACATACAATGAGCAGTTCTTC. Amino acids: CASSQDTPTYNEQFF.

The chain carries TRBV2 and TRBJ2-2; weak D call: TRBD2 (5 bases). V was clipped by 3 bases and J by 6 bases, with 14 bases between them. Germline V CDR1 and CDR2: SNHLY, FYNNEI. The CDR3 has 15 residues. The CDR3 DNA is TGTGCCAGCAGTGAGACGACGGGAACACCCGGGGAGCTGTTTTTT. Translated, it gives CASSETTGTPGELFF.

The V and J genes are TRBV7-2 and TRBJ2-2; 11 bases fit TRBD1. The V gene's germline CDR1 is SGHTA and CDR2 FQGNSA. The CDR3 extends over 15 amino acids. V shed 5 bases, J shed 7 bases, and the junction held 6 bases outside the gene matches. The CDR3 DNA reads as TGTGCCAGCAGCCCGGACAGGGGGCTGGGCGGGGAGCTGTTTTTT. It specifies CASSPDRGLGGELFF.

The chain couples TRBV7-9 to TRBJ1-2; D is perhaps TRBD1 (6 bases). The CDR3 is 12 residues long. Trimming took off 8 bases at V and 2 bases at J, with 9 bases between the two ends. Germline-derived CDR1 and CDR2 are SEHNR and FQNEAQ (reference sequence). As DNA, the CDR3 is TGTGCCAGCGAAACAGGGAACTATGGCTACACCTTC. Its protein is CASETGNYGYTF.

The V and J genes are TRBV5-4 and TRBJ2-5, with 7 bases that match TRBD1. The CDR3 runs 15 residues. V lost 0 bases, J lost 0 bases, and 2 bases stayed unmatched. CDR1 SGHNT and CDR2 YYREEE come from the germline V gene (reference sequence). The CDR3 sequence: CASSLDRGYQETQYF. CDR3 DNA: TGTGCCAGCAGCTTGGACAGGGGATACCAAGAGACCCAGTACTTC.

This clone was observed a few times. The J gene is TRBJ2-5, the V gene TRBV9; 11 bases agree with TRBD2. With V trimmed by 7 bases and J by 1 base, 6 bases remained unmatched. The CDR3 has 15 residues. The germline V gene has CDR1 SGDLS and CDR2 YYNGEE. CDR3 bases: TGTGCCAGCTCCTTAGCGGGGGGGCTCCAAGAGACCCAGTACTTC. Its protein product is CASSLAGGLQETQYF.

The J gene is TRBJ2-1, the V gene TRBV12-3 or TRBV12-4, with D tentatively TRBD2 (5 bases). The germline V and J ends were trimmed by 8 bases and 1 base, with 6 bases remaining between them. This CDR3 contains 12 residues. CDR3 sequence (DNA): TGTGCCAGCGGACTTTCCTACAATGAGCAGTTCTTC. This encodes CASGLSYNEQFF.

This clone was seen only a few times. The genes are TRBV27 and TRBJ2-7; TRBD1 might be the D (6 bases). Trimming cost V 6 bases and J 7 bases, with 19 bases left between them. The CDR3 is 14 residues long. Germline CDR1 is MNHEY and CDR2 is SMNVEV (reference sequence). The CDR3 loop reads CASSPDRMGREQYF. CDR3 coding DNA: TGTGCCAGCAGCCCCGACAGGATGGGCAGGGAGCAGTACTTC.

The chain employs TRBV9 and TRBJ1-6; possibly TRBD1 for D (6 bases). Trimming pared 2 bases from V and 9 bases from J, leaving 12 bases between. The CDR3 runs to 14 residues. The germline V gene encodes CDR1 SGDLS and CDR2 YYNGEE. This chain's CDR3 is CASSVGGRASPLHF. CDR3 sequence (DNA): TGTGCCAGCAGCGTGGGGGGGCGGGCTTCACCCCTCCACTTT. The full variable domain, completed using reference TRBV9 and TRBJ1-6, is DSGVTQTPKHLITATGQRVTLRCSPRSGDLSVYWYQQSLDQGLQFLIQYYNGEERAKGNILERFSAQQFPDLHSELNLSSLELGDSALYFCASSVGGRASPLHFGNGTRLTVT.

The gene calls are TRBV9 and TRBJ2-2; the D gene is possibly TRBD2 (6 bases). CDR3 length: 18 amino acids. With 1 base removed from V and 5 bases from J, the gap between germline ends came to 21 bases. Germline V gene lookup returns CDR1 SGDLS and CDR2 YYNGEE. The CDR3, as DNA: TGTGCCAGCAGCGTATATTGGCAGGGCGGGACGCTTACCGGGGAGCTGTTTTTT. It translates to CASSVYWQGGTLTGELFF.

This rearrangement joins TRBV4-1 to TRBJ2-4; 9 nucleotides agree with TRBD1. V trimming: 4 bases; J trimming: 0 bases; junction bases outside the gene matches: 4. The CDR3 has 16 amino acids. Germline V gives CDR1 MGHRA, CDR2 YSYEKL. CDR3 sequence reads: CASSPMGQGAKNIQYF. The CDR3 region has the DNA TGCGCCAGCAGCCCCATGGGACAGGGAGCCAAAAACATTCAGTACTTC.